These 12 T cell receptor beta chains originate from one sample sequenced in a study of cytomegalovirus exposure and HLA in healthy donors. The PCR was carried out with 60 Vbeta primers and 13 Jbeta primers. Data came from immunoSEQ multiplex PCR; TCRdb stores just in-frame clones and leaves some out. There are some 200,000 clones in the sample; 70% occur only once, and 2% to 3% lies in the top ten. The sequenced material came from PBMCs. The receptor source for this set is a man aged 35-49 years in good health and CMV-seropositive.

The V and J genes are TRBV5-4 and TRBJ2-1; 8 bases fit TRBD2. CDR3 length: 15 amino acids. The V gene's germline CDR1 is SGHNT and CDR2 YYREEE (reference sequence). With V trimmed by 1 base and J by 2 bases, 2 bases remained unmatched. CDR3 DNA: TGTGCCAGCAGCTTGTCCGGGGGGGCCTACAATGAGCAGTTCTTC. Its translation is CASSLSGGAYNEQFF.

The chain couples TRBV10-1 to TRBJ1-2; 8 bases are a match to TRBD1. Germline-derived CDR1 and CDR2 are WNHNN and SYGVQD (reference sequence). The V gene end was trimmed by 4 bases and the J gene end by 2 bases; junction bases not matched to a gene: 12. CDR3 length equals 17 residues. The CDR3 sequence is CASSGNPPDRANYGYTF. CDR3 coding DNA: TGCGCCAGCAGTGGAAACCCTCCGGACAGGGCGAACTATGGCTACACCTTC.

V usage is TRBV7-2 and J usage is TRBJ2-5, with D hard to call. Germline loops: CDR1 SGHTA, CDR2 FQGNSA. This CDR3 comprises 14 residues. The V and J ends lost 5 bases and 5 bases respectively, with 15 bases between them. CDR3 sequence reads: CASSPSGVAETQYF. The DNA of the CDR3 is TGTGCCAGCAGCCCCTCAGGTGTTGCGGAGACCCAGTACTTC.

J is TRBJ2-1 and V is TRBV9, with TRBD2 matching over 10 bases. The germline V gene encodes CDR1 SGDLS and CDR2 YYNGEE. J lost 6 bases, V lost 4 bases, and 7 bases had no gene match. The CDR3 has 15 residues. The CDR3 is CASSLGLAPSNEQFF. CDR3 nucleotide sequence: TGTGCCAGCAGCTTGGGACTAGCGCCTTCCAATGAGCAGTTCTTC.

The chain joins TRBV18 to TRBJ1-5; TRBD1 matches at 11 bases. Germline CDR1 reads KGHSH; CDR2 reads LQKENI. This CDR3 comprises 16 residues. J gave up 0 bases and V 6 bases, and 4 bases lay outside the gene matches. This chain's CDR3 is CASSRDRGDSNQPQHF. The CDR3 DNA sequence: TGTGCCAGCTCCCGGGACAGGGGGGATAGCAATCAGCCCCAGCATTTT. The whole variable domain, filled in from reference TRBV18 and TRBJ1-5, reads NAGVMQNPRHLVRRRGQEARLRCSPMKGHSHVYWYRQLPEEGLKFMVYLQKENIIDESGMPKERFSAEFPKEGPSILRIQQVVRGDSAAYFCASSRDRGDSNQPQHFGDGTRLSIL.

V and J are TRBV9 and TRBJ2-3; D ambiguous. Germline V gene sequence: CDR1 SGDLS, CDR2 YYNGEE. The V end was cut by 8 bases, the J end by 3 bases, with 10 bases between. This CDR3 spans 12 amino acids. DNA for the CDR3: TGTGCCAGTAAGACTGTTACAGATACGCAGTATTTT. Protein product: CASKTVTDTQYF.

The chain recombines TRBV5-1 with TRBJ2-3, with no clear D. Germline CDR1 reads SGHRS; CDR2 reads YFSETQ. V lost 0 bases to trimming and J lost 3 bases, with 8 bases between them. The CDR3 runs to 14 residues. CDR3 coding DNA: TGCGCCAGCAGCTTGGGGCAAATAACAGATACGCAGTATTTT. This gives the protein CASSLGQITDTQYF.

This clone was observed a handful of times. The chain links TRBV4-1 to TRBJ2-7; 7 nucleotides agree with TRBD2. With 0 bases clipped from V and 3 bases from J, the junction kept 20 bases outside the gene matches. Germline-derived CDR1 and CDR2 are MGHRA and YSYEKL. The CDR3 runs 20 residues. CDR3 sequence: CASSQESGRTPGRGNYEQYF. CDR3 nucleotides: TGCGCCAGCAGCCAAGAGAGTGGGCGGACCCCGGGGCGGGGGAACTACGAGCAGTACTTC.

V is TRBV9 and J is TRBJ1-2; 7 nucleotides agree with TRBD1. The CDR3 totals 12 residues. Unmatched junction bases numbered 3, after V lost 2 bases and J lost 8 bases. The germline V gene encodes CDR1 SGDLS and CDR2 YYNGEE. CDR3 nucleotide sequence: TGTGCCAGCAGCGTCACAGGGGTCGGCTACACCTTC. Its translation: CASSVTGVGYTF.

CDR3 sequence reads: CASSSRGTGEKLFF. For the CDR3, the DNA is TGTGCCAGCAGCTCCCGGGGGACGGGGGAAAAACTGTTTTTT. The gene calls are TRBV5-4 and TRBJ1-4; a weak D match, TRBD1 (5 bases). Trimming removed 3 bases at V and 8 bases at J, with 14 bases between. The germline CDR1 and CDR2 sequences are SGHNT and YYREEE (reference sequence). The CDR3 extends over 14 amino acids.

This sequence joins TRBV5-1 and TRBJ2-2; 8 positions agree with TRBD1. The CDR3 is 16 amino acids. V gave up 0 bases and J gave up 6 bases; unmatched junction bases: 7. Germline CDR1 is SGHRS and CDR2 is YFSETQ. The CDR3 nucleotides are TGCGCCAGCAGCTTGGCAGGGGGCGCCCCCGCCGGGGAGCTGTTTTTT. It specifies CASSLAGGAPAGELFF.

The rearrangement uses TRBV5-8 and TRBJ2-2, with D tentatively TRBD1 (6 bases). With 0 bases removed from V and 4 bases from J, the gap between germline ends came to 13 bases. The CDR3 sequence is 16 residues long. The germline V gene encodes CDR1 SGHTS and CDR2 YDEGEE. CDR3 protein: CASSLEGVWVTGELFF. The DNA of the CDR3 is TGTGCCAGCAGCTTGGAGGGGGTATGGGTCACCGGGGAGCTGTTTTTT.